Shown below are 30 T cell receptor beta chains from a single sample sequenced in a study of technical replicates of blood from a handful of donors. TCRdb's table, derived via immunoSEQ multiplex PCR, lists solely in-frame clones and lacks some. Here the sample spans approximately 79,000 clones, 96% being singletons. Sequenced material: T cells isolated from PBMCs. All receptors derive from a human donor in good health.

This clone was counted once. The chain couples TRBV27 to TRBJ2-7; TRBD1 matches at 7 bases. The J segment lost 3 bases and the V segment lost 6 bases, leaving 8 bases of the junction unmatched. CDR3 length: 14 amino acids. Germline values: CDR1 MNHEY, CDR2 SMNVEV (reference sequence). CDR3 DNA: TGTGCCAGCAGGAGACAGGGCCTCTTCTACGAGCAGTACTTC. Protein sequence: CASRRQGLFYEQYF.

The rearrangement uses TRBV7-9 and TRBJ2-7; TRBD1 agrees at 9 bases. Per germline, CDR1 SEHNR and CDR2 FQNEAQ (reference sequence). The CDR3 consists of 12 residues. J was trimmed by 7 bases and V by 4 bases; bases with no gene match: 2. CDR3 loop: CASSWTGEEQYF. For the CDR3, the DNA is TGTGCCAGCAGCTGGACAGGGGAGGAGCAGTACTTC. The whole variable domain, filled in from reference TRBV7-9 and TRBJ2-7, reads DTGVSQNPRHKITKRGQNVTFRCDPISEHNRLYWYRQTLGQGPEFLTYFQNEAQLEKSRLLSDRFSAERPKGSFSTLEIQRTEQGDSAMYLCASSWTGEEQYFGPGTRLTVT.

The V call is TRBV7-2, the J call TRBJ2-7; maybe TRBD2 (5 bases). The CDR3 length is 14 residues. CDR1 is SGHTA and CDR2 is FQGNSA in the germline V gene. Trimming removed 1 base at V and 3 bases at J, with 10 bases between. CDR3 amino acids: CASSLDSEDYEQYF. In nucleotides, the CDR3 is TGTGCCAGCAGCTTAGATAGCGAGGACTACGAGCAGTACTTC.

The chain recombines TRBV28 with TRBJ2-1; D not certain. V was pared by 7 bases and J by 4 bases, with 8 bases between. CDR1 is MDHEN, CDR2 SYDVKM, per germline. The CDR3 sequence is 12 residues long. This CDR3 is CASNPRYNEQFF. In nucleotides, the CDR3 is TGTGCCAGCAACCCCAGATACAATGAGCAGTTCTTC.

This rearrangement joins TRBV5-8 to TRBJ1-1, with D unresolved. The CDR3 extends over 11 amino acids. Trimming took 0 bases from V and 7 from J, leaving 4 bases between them. The germline V gene has CDR1 SGHTS and CDR2 YDEGEE. The CDR3 sequence: CASSLAGEAFF. CDR3 sequence (DNA): TGTGCCAGCAGCTTGGCGGGTGAAGCTTTCTTT. The entire variable domain, with the rest obtained from reference TRBV5-8 and TRBJ1-1, is as follows: EAGVTQSPTHLIKTRGQQATLRCSPISGHTSVYWYQQALGLGLQFLLWYDEGEERNRGNFPPRFSGRQFPNYSSELNVNALELEDSALYLCASSLAGEAFFGQGTRLTVV.

The gene calls are TRBV11-2 and TRBJ2-1; D gene ambiguous. The CDR3 spans 10 residues. Trimming stripped 5 bases from V and 9 bases from J, with 5 bases between. The germline CDR1 and CDR2 sequences are SGHAT and FQNNGV. The CDR3 bases are TGTGCCAGCAGCGAAGCTGAGCAGTTCTTC. It specifies CASSEAEQFF.

V gene TRBV9 combines with J gene TRBJ2-7; D might be TRBD2 (6 bases). Germline CDR1 SGDLS, CDR2 YYNGEE. There are 15 residues in the CDR3. Trimming removed 0 bases at V and 1 base at J, with 11 bases between. The DNA for the CDR3 is TGTGCCAGCAGCGTAGGTGGGACTCCTTCCTACGAGCAGTACTTC. The encoded protein is CASSVGGTPSYEQYF.

The chain carries TRBV5-4 and TRBJ2-7; weak D call: TRBD2 (5 bases). This CDR3 has 15 amino acids. The germline V and J ends were trimmed by 0 bases and 2 bases, with 12 bases remaining between them. Germline CDR1 reads SGHNT; CDR2 reads YYREEE (reference sequence). In nucleotides, the CDR3 is TGTGCCAGCAGCTTGGAATGGGGAGCAACCTACGAGCAGTACTTC. Protein: CASSLEWGATYEQYF.

The chain combines TRBV19 with TRBJ2-2; 12 positions agree with TRBD2. The CDR3 is 15 residues long. Per germline, CDR1 LNHDA and CDR2 SQIVND (reference sequence). The V segment lost 9 bases and the J segment 6 bases; nucleotides outside the gene matches: 8. This chain's CDR3 is CASDTSGRISGELFF. Written as DNA, the CDR3 is TGTGCCAGCGATACTAGCGGGAGGATATCCGGGGAGCTGTTTTTT.

This sequence joins TRBV5-1 and TRBJ2-5; D may be TRBD1 (5 bases). In germline, CDR1 is SGHRS, CDR2 YFSETQ. V was trimmed by 8 bases and J by 4 bases, leaving 15 bases between them. The CDR3 consists of 13 residues. CDR3 DNA sequence: TGCGCCAGTAAACTCCAGGGTTCAGAGACCCAGTACTTC. It codes for CASKLQGSETQYF. Complete variable domain (other parts from reference TRBV5-1 and TRBJ2-5): KAGVTQTPRYLIKTRGQQVTLSCSPISGHRSVSWYQQTPGQGLQFLFEYFSETQRNKGNFPGRFSGRQFSNSRSEMNVSTLELGDSALYLCASKLQGSETQYFGPGTRLLVL.

The chain is built from TRBV6-5 and TRBJ1-5, with 7 bases lining up with TRBD1. This CDR3 comprises 14 residues. The V gene's germline CDR1 is MNHEY and CDR2 SVGAGI. V lost 6 bases and J lost 4; bases outside the gene matches: 6. The CDR3 region has the DNA TGTGCCAGCAGCACAGGGGTACGAAATCAGCCCCAGCATTTT. Its protein is CASSTGVRNQPQHF.

The chain couples TRBV5-4 to TRBJ2-1; D is perhaps TRBD2 (7 bases). Trimming took off 2 bases at V and 9 bases at J, with 15 bases between the two ends. Germline-derived CDR1 and CDR2 are SGHNT and YYREEE (reference sequence). The CDR3 runs to 14 residues. The CDR3: CASSFGGAEGEQFF. DNA for the CDR3: TGTGCCAGCAGCTTTGGGGGGGCGGAGGGTGAGCAGTTCTTC. Full variable domain (remainder filled in from reference TRBV5-4 and TRBJ2-1): ETGVTQSPTHLIKTRGQQVTLRCSSQSGHNTVSWYQQALGQGPQFIFQYYREEENGRGNFPPRFSGLQFPNYSSELNVNALELDDSALYLCASSFGGAEGEQFFGPGTRLTVL.

This clone was recorded only once. The gene calls are TRBV19 and TRBJ1-5; 8 bases map to TRBD1. J gave up 7 bases and V 7 bases, and 9 bases lay outside the gene matches. Germline lookup yields CDR1 LNHDA and CDR2 SQIVND (reference sequence). The CDR3 spans 14 residues. The CDR3 sequence: CASNPDRERQPQHF. DNA for the CDR3: TGTGCCAGTAACCCGGACAGGGAAAGGCAGCCCCAGCATTTT.

The chain uses TRBV5-4 and TRBJ2-7; 11 nucleotides align to TRBD1. CDR1 is SGHNT and CDR2 is YYREEE in the germline V gene (reference sequence). This CDR3 is 13 amino acids long. Losses at the gene ends were 5 bases for V and 6 bases for J; bases not matched to a gene: 4. The DNA for the CDR3 is TGTGCCAGCAGAGCCGGGACAGGGGGCGAGCAGTACTTC. It translates to CASRAGTGGEQYF.

This clone was picked up one time. This sequence joins TRBV20-1 and TRBJ2-1; 7 bases line up with TRBD2. CDR3 size: 10 residues. CDR1 and CDR2 from the germline V gene are DFQATT and SNEGSKA (reference sequence). The trim removed 6 bases at V and 12 bases at J, leaving 5 bases unmatched. The CDR3 DNA is TGCAGTGCCGGGGACTACTCGCAGTTCTTC. This codes for CSAGDYSQFF.

This clone has just one count. The chain carries TRBV15 and TRBJ1-1; 8 bases map to TRBD1. This CDR3 is 15 amino acids long. Germline V gene lookup returns CDR1 LNHNV and CDR2 YYDKDF (reference sequence). V shed 5 bases and J 0 bases; nucleotides not matched to a gene: 5. In DNA, the CDR3 is TGTGCCACCAGCGGGTGGACAGGGATGAACACTGAAGCTTTCTTT. It specifies CATSGWTGMNTEAFF.

The chain carries TRBV7-9 and TRBJ2-7, with 7 positions matching TRBD1. Trimming took 0 bases from V and 4 from J; bases not matched to a gene: 6. The CDR3 length is 15 residues. CDR1 is SEHNR, CDR2 FQNEAQ, per germline (reference sequence). The CDR3 protein is CASSLASGTVYEQYF. The CDR3 DNA is TGTGCCAGCAGCTTAGCGTCCGGGACAGTTTACGAGCAGTACTTC.

This chain connects TRBV13 to TRBJ2-1, with D possibly being TRBD1 (6 bases). The CDR3 is 14 amino acids. Germline-derived CDR1 and CDR2 are PRHDT and FYEKMQ (reference sequence). The V end lost 1 base, the J end lost 8 bases, and 12 bases lay between the germline ends. The CDR3 coding sequence is TGTGCCAGCAGCTTAGAACAGGGAATCGATGAGCAGTTCTTC. Its translation: CASSLEQGIDEQFF.

This chain links TRBV2 with TRBJ2-2, with D possibly matching TRBD2 (5 bases). The CDR3 is 13 amino acids. From germline, CDR1 is SNHLY and CDR2 FYNNEI. The V end lost 1 base, the J end lost 5 bases, and 5 bases lay between the germline ends. This CDR3 reads CASSEGRTGELFF. The CDR3, as DNA: TGTGCCAGCAGTGAAGGGAGGACCGGGGAGCTGTTTTTT.

This chain connects TRBV19 to TRBJ1-1, with a weak D call TRBD1 (6 bases). Trimming took off 1 base at V and 4 bases at J, with 7 bases between the two ends. The CDR3 is 13 residues long. CDR1 and CDR2 from the germline V gene are LNHDA and SQIVND (reference sequence). CDR3 amino acids: CASSIVDSTEAFF. CDR3 in DNA: TGTGCCAGTAGTATAGTGGACAGCACTGAAGCTTTCTTT.

As DNA, the CDR3 is TGTGCCAGCAGTACAGGGAATCAGCCCCAGCATTTT. Translation gives CASSTGNQPQHF. The chain employs TRBV27 and TRBJ1-5, with TRBD1 as a possible D gene (6 bases). Germline CDR1 MNHEY, CDR2 SMNVEV (reference sequence). V lost 5 bases and J lost 4, with 6 bases in between. The CDR3 sequence is 12 residues long.

This chain joins TRBV27 and TRBJ2-7, with a possible D match to TRBD2 (6 bases). CDR1 is MNHEY and CDR2 is SMNVEV in the germline V gene (reference sequence). V was clipped by 6 bases and J by 3 bases, with 15 bases between them. The CDR3 totals 14 residues. The CDR3 coding sequence is TGTGCCAGCAGCCCCGGCGGGGCCAACTACGAGCAGTACTTC. Protein: CASSPGGANYEQYF.

The chain uses TRBV18 and TRBJ2-5; TRBD2 aligns across 10 bases. The V gene's germline CDR1 is KGHSH and CDR2 LQKENI. The J segment lost 3 bases and the V segment lost 6 bases, leaving 7 bases of the junction unmatched. There are 15 residues in the CDR3. Here the CDR3 reads CASSLNGLAEETQYF. The DNA for the CDR3 is TGTGCCAGCTCCCTTAATGGACTAGCGGAAGAGACCCAGTACTTC.

This clone appeared once. J is TRBJ2-3 and V is TRBV6-6; D gene unclear. V lost 4 bases and J lost 2, with 4 bases in between. The CDR3 has 12 residues. The V gene's germline CDR1 is MNHNY and CDR2 SVGAGI (reference sequence). CDR3 bases: TGTGCCAGCAGTTTACACACAGATACGCAGTATTTT. Its translation is CASSLHTDTQYF.

The CDR3 nucleotides are TGTGCCAGCAGCTTAGGAAACAGGGTCGACTATGGCTACACCTTC. It is translated as CASSLGNRVDYGYTF. This chain links TRBV7-9 with TRBJ1-2; D possibly corresponds to TRBD1 (6 bases). This CDR3 is 15 amino acids long. Trimming stripped 1 base from V and 3 bases from J, with 12 bases between. Germline V lookup: CDR1 SEHNR, CDR2 FQNEAQ (reference sequence).

The chain is built from TRBV9 and TRBJ2-1, with TRBD2 matching over 8 bases. Losses at the gene ends were 1 base for V and 8 bases for J; bases not matched to a gene: 5. The germline V gene encodes CDR1 SGDLS and CDR2 YYNGEE. The CDR3 contains 14 residues. DNA of the CDR3: TGTGCCAGCAGCGTAAGCGGGAGCATCGATGAGCAGTTCTTC. Translated, it gives CASSVSGSIDEQFF. The full variable domain, rest sourced from reference TRBV9 and TRBJ2-1, is DSGVTQTPKHLITATGQRVTLRCSPRSGDLSVYWYQQSLDQGLQFLIQYYNGEERAKGNILERFSAQQFPDLHSELNLSSLELGDSALYFCASSVSGSIDEQFFGPGTRLTVL.

This sequence joins TRBV27 and TRBJ2-7; 7 bases are shared with TRBD1. With V trimmed by 0 bases and J by 2 bases, 7 bases remained unmatched. CDR1 MNHEY and CDR2 SMNVEV come from the germline V gene (reference sequence). The CDR3 has 16 residues. The chain's CDR3 is CASSLSTGTVTYEQYF. The CDR3 bases are TGTGCCAGCAGTTTATCCACCGGGACAGTCACCTACGAGCAGTACTTC.

The V and J genes are TRBV7-2 and TRBJ2-1; TRBD2 matches at 10 bases. The CDR3 has 16 residues. In germline, CDR1 is SGHTA, CDR2 FQGNSA. The trim removed 2 bases at V and 7 bases at J, leaving 8 bases unmatched. DNA for the CDR3: TGTGCCAGCAGCTTAATCCCAGCGGGAGGGTGGAATGAGCAGTTCTTC. Its protein product is CASSLIPAGGWNEQFF.

J is TRBJ2-1 and V is TRBV20-1; TRBD1 is a possible D gene (5 bases). V was cut by 3 bases and J by 7 bases, with 7 bases left in between. Per the germline V gene, CDR1 is DFQATT and CDR2 is SNEGSKA (reference sequence). This CDR3 has 11 amino acids. The CDR3 reads CSARGLNEQFF. CDR3 in DNA: TGCAGTGCTAGGGGGCTAAATGAGCAGTTCTTC.

The chain carries TRBV6-1 and TRBJ2-2, with a tentative D call TRBD1 (6 bases). Trimming pared 2 bases from V and 12 bases from J, leaving 10 bases between. Germline CDR1 reads MNHNS; CDR2 reads SASEGT. This CDR3 comprises 12 residues. CDR3: CASSELRGKLFF. Written as DNA, the CDR3 is TGTGCCAGCAGTGAATTAAGGGGGAAGCTGTTTTTT.